This TCR beta chain was sequenced during a study of blood T cell repertoires in COVID-19. Study as a whole: Samples taken during acute and convalescent COVID-19 were collected in the United States, Italy and Spain.

V lost 2 bases and J 2 bases, leaving 15 bases between the germline ends. The CDR3 sequence is 17 residues long. Germline V gene data show CDR1 as SGHTA and CDR2 as FQGNSA. Ages ranged from about 18 to 89 years, with residence in about 24 US areas. Grouping used clinical history reported by participants in a survey and questionnaire. Profiled with immunoSEQ multiplex PCR; TCRdb holds only in-frame clones, not every one. This table holds roughly 190,000 clones, roughly 87% found once. The source material was PBMCs or T cells enriched from blood (not recorded which). This clonotype was sampled from a woman in her 30s who had recovered from COVID-19. The V call is TRBV7-2, the J call TRBJ1-4; D is unclear. CDR3 DNA: TGTGCCAGCAGCTTAAAACTCAGGCAGGCGACTAATGAAAAACTGTTTTTT. Its protein product is CASSLKLRQATNEKLFF. The full variable domain, completed using reference TRBV7-2 and TRBJ1-4, is GAGVSQSPSNKVTEKGKDVELRCDPISGHTALYWYRQSLGQGLEFLIYFQGNSAPDKSGLPSDRFSAERTGGSVSTLTIQRTQQEDSAVYLCASSLKLRQATNEKLFFGSGTQLSVL.